A selection of T cell receptor beta chains follows, all from one sample in a study of blood T cell repertoires in COVID-19. Method: immunoSEQ multiplex PCR; TCRdb's copy keeps in-frame clones and lacks some. The sample holds tens of thousands of clones, about 89% seen once. What was sequenced was peripheral blood. Receptors originate from a human donor in a cohort sampled during active COVID-19. Both conserved end residues are part of each CDR3. D genes are given only for firm matches. Size values are once, few and many counts, or a class for expanded clones, and some rows have none.

TRBD2 | NA | TRBJ2-5 | TRBV5-6 | TGTGCCAGCAGCTTGTGGCTAGCGGGGATTCAACAGGGGGAGACCCAGTACTTC | CASSLWLAGIQQGETQYF
TRBD2 | NA | TRBJ2-5 | TRBV11-2 | TGTGCCAGCAGCTTTTCTAGCGGGGGAGTCAACCAGTACTTC | CASSFSSGGVNQYF
NA | NA | TRBJ2-7 | TRBV6-2/TRBV6-3 | TGTGCCAGCAGTTACAGGACAGACGCCTACGAGCAGTACTTC | CASSYRTDAYEQYF
NA | NA | TRBJ2-7 | TRBV18 | TGTGCCAGCTCACCGGGTGGAGGTTCCGAGCAGTACTTC | CASSPGGGSEQYF
TRBD2 | NA | TRBJ2-1 | TRBV27 | TGTGCCAGCAGACCCGGGGCGGGGGGAAACAATGAGCAGTTCTTC | CASRPGAGGNNEQFF
TRBD1 | NA | TRBJ1-1 | TRBV5-6 | TGTGCCAGCAGCTACCGGGACAGGAACACTGAAGCTTTCTTT | CASSYRDRNTEAFF
NA | NA | TRBJ1-2 | TRBV3-1/TRBV3-2 | TGTGCCAGCAGCCAAGTAGGCTACACCTTC | CASSQVGYTF
NA | NA | TRBJ2-3 | TRBV7-6 | TGTGCCAGCAGCACCCCAGGGAGCACAGATACGCAGTATTTT | CASSTPGSTDTQYF
NA | NA | TRBJ2-1 | TRBV12-3/TRBV12-4 | TGTGCCAGCAGGTCTATAAATAATGAGCAGTTCTTC | CASRSINNEQFF
NA | once | TRBJ2-3 | TRBV18 | TGTGCCACCCCGGGCCGACTAGTCGCTAGCACAGATACGCAGTATTTT | CATPGRLVASTDTQYF
TRBD1 | NA | TRBJ2-7 | TRBV10-3 | TGTGCCATCAGTGGTTTCGGGGACAGGGCCTCCTACGAGCAGTACTTC | CAISGFGDRASYEQYF
NA | NA | TRBJ1-2 | TRBV14 | TGTGCCGGCAGCCAAGTGTCAGGGCAATACTATGGCTACACCTTC | CAGSQVSGQYYGYTF
NA | NA | TRBJ1-2 | TRBV9 | TGTGCCAGCAGCGTAAGGTTGGATGCGGGTGGCTACACCTTC | CASSVRLDAGGYTF
NA | NA | TRBJ1-6 | TRBV28 | TGTGCCAGCAGTTTACAGGCCCCCTATAATTCACCCCTCCACTTT | CASSLQAPYNSPLHF
NA | NA | TRBJ2-1 | TRBV27 | TGTGCCAGCGGGATAGCGGAGGACAATGAGCAGTTCTTC | CASGIAEDNEQFF
NA | few | TRBJ1-3 | TRBV5-4 | TGTGCCAGCAGCACGGACAGCTCTGGAAACACCATATATTTT | CASSTDSSGNTIYF
NA | NA | TRBJ1-5 | TRBV21-1 | TGTGCCAGCAGCAATCCCGGGACAACCTGCAATCAGCCCCAGCATTTT | CASSNPGTTCNQPQHF
NA | NA | TRBJ2-7 | TRBV28 | TGTGCCAGCAGTTCAGGGAGGTACGAGCAGTACTTC | CASSSGRYEQYF
TRBD2 | NA | TRBJ2-3 | TRBV30 | TGTGCCCTCGCGGGGGGGCCCGCAGATACGCAGTATTTT | CALAGGPADTQYF
NA | NA | TRBJ2-5 | TRBV30 | TGTGCCTCCCTGGACTATCAAGAGACCCAGTACTTC | CASLDYQETQYF
NA | NA | TRBJ2-7 | TRBV28 | TGTGCCAGCAGCTACCCCCCTTACGAGCAGTACTTC | CASSYPPYEQYF
NA | once | TRBJ1-5 | TRBV7-2 | TGTGCCAGCAGCTTAGTTGAGGGGGGCAATCAGCCCCAGCATTTT | CASSLVEGGNQPQHF
TRBD1 | NA | TRBJ1-5 | TRBV4-2 | TGTGCCAGCAGCCAAGACGCCGGGACAGGAAAAGGGGGCAATCAGCCCCAGCATTTT | CASSQDAGTGKGGNQPQHF
NA | NA | TRBJ2-3 | TRBV10-3 | TGTGCCATCAGTGAGGCAGACTTCACAGATACGCAGTATTTT | CAISEADFTDTQYF
TRBD2 | NA | TRBJ2-7 | TRBV19 | TGTGCCAGTAGTATTCCAGGGTGGACTAGCGGGGGATCCTACGAGCAGTACTTC | CASSIPGWTSGGSYEQYF
TRBD1 | NA | TRBJ1-2 | TRBV11-2 | TGTGCCAGCAGCTTAGCAGCAGGGGGGGGCTACACCTTC | CASSLAAGGGYTF
TRBD2 | once | TRBJ2-7 | TRBV4-2 | TGTGCCAGCAGCCAAGAGACTAGCGTCTACGAGCAGTACTTC | CASSQETSVYEQYF
TRBD2 | once | TRBJ2-4 | TRBV6-5 | TGTGCCAGCGGGCTAGCGGGGGGACAGTACTTC | CASGLAGGQYF
NA | once | TRBJ1-1 | TRBV5-6 | TGTGCCAGCAGCTCCTACAGGGCTGGGAACACTGAAGCTTTCTTT | CASSSYRAGNTEAFF
NA | NA | TRBJ2-3 | TRBV20-1 | TGCAGTGCTAGTCAGGTGACAGCCAACACAGATACGCAGTATTTT | CSASQVTANTDTQYF
NA | NA | TRBJ2-2 | TRBV7-3 | TGTGCCAGCAGCCCAAGACAAGCCGGGGAGCTGTTTTTT | CASSPRQAGELFF
NA | NA | TRBJ2-7 | TRBV28 | TGTGCCAGCAGTCGTCCGCTCGCGGGTGGCGGGGAGCAGTACTTC | CASSRPLAGGGEQYF
TRBD1 | NA | TRBJ1-2 | TRBV30 | TGTGCCTGGAGTCCCGACAGGGGGGTCTATGGCTACACCTTC | CAWSPDRGVYGYTF
TRBD2 | NA | TRBJ2-1 | TRBV7-9 | TGTGCCAGCAGCCCGGACCGCGGGGGTGAGCAGTTCTTC | CASSPDRGGEQFF
NA | NA | TRBJ2-7 | TRBV5-6 | TGTGCCAGCAGCTTGGTCTCGGGGGTGTACGAGCAGTACTTC | CASSLVSGVYEQYF
TRBD1 | NA | TRBJ1-2 | TRBV28 | TGTGCCAGCAGGAACCCAGGGGACAGGGACTATGGCTACACCTTC | CASRNPGDRDYGYTF
TRBD1 | NA | TRBJ2-3 | TRBV14 | TGTGCCAGCAGCCAAGTTCCGGGACAGGGTATCGGTACGCAGTATTTT | CASSQVPGQGIGTQYF
TRBD1 | NA | TRBJ2-5 | TRBV5-1 | TGCGCCAGCTCGCGGGACAGGGGAGGAGAGACCCAGTACTTC | CASSRDRGGETQYF
NA | NA | TRBJ1-1 | TRBV5-5 | TGTGCCAGCAGCTTGGGCGGGGCCAGGAGGAACACTGAAGCTTTCTTT | CASSLGGARRNTEAFF
TRBD2 | NA | TRBJ2-7 | TRBV3-1/TRBV3-2 | TGTGCCAGCAGCCAAGATCCTGCTAGCGGGGGCTACGAGCAGTACTTC | CASSQDPASGGYEQYF
TRBD1 | NA | TRBJ1-2 | TRBV14 | TGTGCCAGCCATGGGACAGGGCTTGGCTATGGCTACACCTTC | CASHGTGLGYGYTF
TRBD1 | NA | TRBJ1-2 | TRBV10-3 | TGTGCCATCAGTGCCGGGGGGACAGGGCTGTATGGCTACACCTTC | CAISAGGTGLYGYTF
NA | NA | TRBJ2-2 | TRBV6-4 | TGTGCCAGCAGTGACTCGGCGGGGGCCAACACCGGGGAGCTGTTTTTT | CASSDSAGANTGELFF
NA | NA | TRBJ1-5 | TRBV4-2 | TGTGCCAGCAGCCCTCTTAGCGGGGGCCAGCCCCAGCATTTT | CASSPLSGGQPQHF
TRBD1 | once | TRBJ2-7 | TRBV28 | TGTGCCAGCAGGGGGACAGGGGGCCCCTACGAGCAGTACTTC | CASRGTGGPYEQYF
NA | NA | TRBJ1-3 | TRBV28 | TGTGCCAGCAGTGTCCTTGTGGGCGAAAACACCATATATTTT | CASSVLVGENTIYF
NA | NA | TRBJ1-1 | TRBV5-1 | TGCGCCAGCAGCTTGGGGGACTACACTGAAGCTTTCTTT | CASSLGDYTEAFF
NA | NA | TRBJ2-5 | TRBV7-2 | TGTGCCAGCAGCTTAGCTGAGCCACGAGAGACCCAGTACTTC | CASSLAEPRETQYF
NA | NA | TRBJ2-7 | TRBV18 | TGTGCCAGCTCACCACCCGAGGGACACTTACTCGGGACCTACGAGCAGTACTTC | CASSPPEGHLLGTYEQYF
NA | NA | TRBJ2-7 | TRBV5-8 | TGTGCCAGCACCGAGTGGGTCCGGGGGGAGCAGTACTTC | CASTEWVRGEQYF
TRBD2 | NA | TRBJ2-5 | TRBV2 | TGTGCCAGCAAACCTAGCGGGGGGGCTGAGGAGACCCAGTACTTC | CASKPSGGAEETQYF
NA | NA | TRBJ2-7 | TRBV5-1 | TGCGCCAGCAGCTTGGGGGGCCGGGAGCAGTACTTC | CASSLGGREQYF
TRBD2 | NA | TRBJ2-5 | TRBV5-1 | TGCGCCAGCAGCGATGGTTTTAGCGGGCGACAAGAGACCCAGTACTTC | CASSDGFSGRQETQYF
TRBD1 | NA | TRBJ2-1 | TRBV5-4 | TGTGCCAGCAGCTTAGGGGGCAAATTGGATGAGCAGTTCTTC | CASSLGGKLDEQFF
TRBD2 | NA | TRBJ2-3 | TRBV6-6 | TGTGCCAGCAGCCGCGGGGGAGGTAGAGATACGCAGTATTTT | CASSRGGGRDTQYF
TRBD1 | few | TRBJ1-3 | TRBV14 | TGTGCCAGCAGCCCAGGGGGATCAGGAAACACCATATATTTT | CASSPGGSGNTIYF
NA | NA | TRBJ2-1 | TRBV4-3 | TGCGCCAGCAGCCTTCAGGGGCCCTCCTACAATGAGCAGTTCTTC | CASSLQGPSYNEQFF
TRBD1 | once | TRBJ2-7 | TRBV3-1/TRBV3-2 | TGTGCCAGCAGCCAGCTAGTGGACAGGGCCCCATGTTCCTACGAGCAGTACTTC | CASSQLVDRAPCSYEQYF
TRBD1 | few | TRBJ2-3 | TRBV28 | TGTGCCAGCAGTCCCACCCCCGGGACAGACCGCACAGATACGCAGTATTTT | CASSPTPGTDRTDTQYF
NA | NA | TRBJ2-3 | TRBV3-1/TRBV3-2 | TGTGCCAGCAGCCAAACTCTCGATACGCAGTATTTT | CASSQTLDTQYF